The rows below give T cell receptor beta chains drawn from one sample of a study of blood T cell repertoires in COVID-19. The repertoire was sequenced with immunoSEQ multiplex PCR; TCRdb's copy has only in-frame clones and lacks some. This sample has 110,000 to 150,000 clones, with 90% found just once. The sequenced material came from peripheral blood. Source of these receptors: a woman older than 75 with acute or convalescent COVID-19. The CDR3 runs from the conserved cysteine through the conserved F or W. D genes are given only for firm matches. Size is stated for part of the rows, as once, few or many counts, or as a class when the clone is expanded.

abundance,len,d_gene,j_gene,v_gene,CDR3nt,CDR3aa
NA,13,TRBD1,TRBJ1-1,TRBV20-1,TGCAGTGCTAGTTCAGGGGGCTTCACTGAAGCTTTCTTT,CSASSGGFTEAFF
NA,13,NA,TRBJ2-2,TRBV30,TGTGCCCGGAGGCCGCGCCTCACCGGGGAGCTGTTTTTT,CARRPRLTGELFF
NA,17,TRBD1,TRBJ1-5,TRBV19,TGTGCCAGTAGTATAGTTTCAGGGGGCACGGGAAATCAGCCCCAGCATTTT,CASSIVSGGTGNQPQHF
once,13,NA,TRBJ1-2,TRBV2,TGTGCCAGCAGAAAGAGGGCAGAAGATGGCTACACCTTC,CASRKRAEDGYTF
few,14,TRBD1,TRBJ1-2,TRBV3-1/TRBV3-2,TGTGCCAGCAGCCGACATGGGGACAGCGGCGGCTACACCTTC,CASSRHGDSGGYTF
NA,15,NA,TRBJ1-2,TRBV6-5,TGTGCCAGCAGCACCCCGTCGACATCAAACTATGGCTACACCTTC,CASSTPSTSNYGYTF
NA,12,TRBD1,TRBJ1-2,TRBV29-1,TGCAGCGGGGGACAGGGGGCCGGTGGCTACACCTTC,CSGGQGAGGYTF
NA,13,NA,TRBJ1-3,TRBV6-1,TGTGCCAGCAGTGAAAGCGGCAGAAACACCATATATTTT,CASSESGRNTIYF
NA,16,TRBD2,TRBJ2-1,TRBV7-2,TGTGCCAGCAGCCGGAGCGGGGGGGCCGAGTACAATGAGCAGTTCTTC,CASSRSGGAEYNEQFF
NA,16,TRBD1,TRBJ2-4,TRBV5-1,TGCGCCAGCAGCCCTGGACAGGGAAGAAGGGGAAACATTCAGTACTTC,CASSPGQGRRGNIQYF